Listed here are 20 T cell receptor beta chains from one sample, sequenced in a study of regulatory dendritic cells for organ transplantation. Profiling relied on immunoSEQ multiplex PCR, and the TCRdb table lists in-frame clones only, not all of them. The profile shows about 21,000 clones, over 75% of them singletons. No antigen is known for these receptors. CFSE-labeled sorted T cells met regulatory or mature dendritic cells for 4 to 6 days. Sequencing was performed on naive CD4+ T cells from blood cultured with dendritic cells. This sample's subset: CD45RA+ naive T cells. These receptors were obtained from a human donor in good health.

The chain uses TRBV12-5 and TRBJ2-5; 11 bases line up with TRBD2. V trimming: 4 bases; J trimming: 5 bases; junction bases outside the gene matches: 21. CDR3 length: 20 amino acids. The germline V gene has CDR1 LGHNT and CDR2 FRNRAP. The CDR3 here is CASGSGAGPSGRSQTETQYF. DNA of the CDR3: TGTGCTAGTGGTTCTGGGGCCGGCCCTAGCGGGAGGTCTCAGACGGAGACCCAGTACTTC.

This clone occurred once. The V and J genes are TRBV30 and TRBJ1-2; possibly TRBD1 for D (5 bases). V gave up 5 bases and J gave up 3 bases, with 13 bases separating them. Per germline, CDR1 GTSNPN and CDR2 SVGIG (reference sequence). The CDR3 totals 13 residues. The CDR3, as DNA: TGTGCCTGGCAGTCAGGAGGGGACTATGGCTACACCTTC. Amino acid sequence: CAWQSGGDYGYTF.

This clone was recorded once. V and J are TRBV28 and TRBJ1-1; D is uncertain. The CDR3 is 13 amino acids. The V end lost 0 bases, the J end lost 2 bases, and 4 bases lay between the germline ends. Germline V gene sequence: CDR1 MDHEN, CDR2 SYDVKM. The CDR3 DNA is TGTGCCAGCAGTTTATGGGGAAACACTGAAGCTTTCTTT. Translated: CASSLWGNTEAFF.

The count of this clone is one. The chain employs TRBV5-1 and TRBJ2-5, with D possibly TRBD2 on 6 matching bases. Trimming took 4 bases from V and 0 from J, leaving 10 bases between them. The CDR3 contains 14 residues. CDR1 and CDR2 from the germline V gene are SGHRS and YFSETQ. As DNA, the CDR3 is TGCGCCAGCAGCCGGGGGTGGTACCAAGAGACCCAGTACTTC. It specifies CASSRGWYQETQYF.

Here the CDR3 reads CATGTGIYEQYF. The CDR3 DNA is TGTGCCACCGGGACAGGTATCTACGAGCAGTACTTC. The chain carries TRBV10-3 and TRBJ2-7, with TRBD1 matching over 8 bases. The CDR3 spans 12 residues. Germline values: CDR1 ENHRY, CDR2 SYGVKD. Losses at the gene ends were 10 bases for V and 3 bases for J; bases not matched to a gene: 5.

This chain uses TRBV19 with TRBJ2-7, with D possibly called TRBD1 or TRBD2 (5 bases each). This CDR3 spans 18 amino acids. CDR1 is LNHDA and CDR2 is SQIVND in the germline V gene (reference sequence). V was pared by 0 bases and J by 2 bases, with 20 bases between. CDR3 amino acids: CASSIEKRPGPTTYEQYF. The CDR3 DNA sequence: TGTGCCAGTAGTATAGAGAAACGGCCGGGACCGACGACCTACGAGCAGTACTTC.

V and J are TRBV27 and TRBJ2-7; 7 bases map to TRBD2. The germline V gene has CDR1 MNHEY and CDR2 SMNVEV (reference sequence). The CDR3 contains 15 residues. V lost 6 bases and J lost 6; bases outside the gene matches: 14. DNA for the CDR3: TGTGCCAGCAGGGTTGGCGGGAGAGGGGTGGGCGAGCAGTACTTC. This encodes CASRVGGRGVGEQYF.

CDR3 region: CASSPKTSGRADSPDTQYF. The DNA of the CDR3 is TGCGCCAGCAGTCCCAAGACTAGCGGGAGGGCCGATTCTCCAGATACGCAGTATTTT. The chain uses TRBV5-1 and TRBJ2-3, with TRBD2 matching over 14 bases. The germline V gene has CDR1 SGHRS and CDR2 YFSETQ. The V segment lost 5 bases and the J segment 4 bases; nucleotides outside the gene matches: 15. The CDR3 consists of 19 residues.

The chain links TRBV23-1 to TRBJ1-4; TRBD1 might be the D (6 bases). TRBV23-1 is annotated as an ORF whose role is uncertain. V was trimmed by 9 bases and J by 4 bases, leaving 21 bases between them. The CDR3 runs 16 residues. CDR3 loop: CASRSKGEPINEKLFF. For the CDR3, the DNA is TGCGCCAGTCGCTCAAAGGGGGAGCCAATTAATGAAAAACTGTTTTTT.

The chain recombines TRBV29-1 with TRBJ2-4; D call uncertain. V lost 0 bases and J lost 0, with 12 bases in between. Germline V gives CDR1 SQVTM, CDR2 ANQGSEA. The CDR3 spans 16 residues. CDR3 region: CSVEDPALGAKNIQYF. In nucleotides, the CDR3 is TGCAGCGTTGAAGACCCCGCCCTGGGAGCCAAAAACATTCAGTACTTC.

This chain uses TRBV28 with TRBJ1-6, with 7 bases matching TRBD1. Losses at the gene ends were 6 bases for V and 9 bases for J; bases not matched to a gene: 5. The length of the CDR3 is 13 residues. CDR1 is MDHEN and CDR2 is SYDVKM in the germline V gene. CDR3 loop: CASRMPGGSPLHF. CDR3 nucleotide sequence: TGTGCCAGCAGGATGCCAGGGGGTTCACCCCTCCACTTT. The full variable domain, completed using reference TRBV28 and TRBJ1-6, is DVKVTQSSRYLVKRTGEKVFLECVQDMDHENMFWYRQDPGLGLRLIYFSYDVKMKEKGDIPEGYSVSREKKERFSLILESASTNQTSMYLCASRMPGGSPLHFGNGTRLTVT.

The rearrangement links TRBV7-9 to TRBJ1-5, with 9 bases that match TRBD1. The V gene end was trimmed by 3 bases and the J gene end by 7 bases; junction bases not matched to a gene: 7. Germline CDR1 reads SEHNR; CDR2 reads FQNEAQ (reference sequence). CDR3 size: 15 residues. CDR3 sequence: CASSFTGQGTQPQHF. The CDR3 DNA follows: TGTGCCAGCAGCTTTACCGGACAGGGGACGCAGCCCCAGCATTTT.

The V gene is TRBV30, the J gene TRBJ2-7; 8 bases agree with TRBD2. The length of the CDR3 is 15 residues. CDR1 GTSNPN and CDR2 SVGIG come from the germline V gene (reference sequence). The V and J ends lost 5 bases and 5 bases, in that order; junction bases with no gene match: 14. CDR3 region: CAWARGLAVQNEQYF. CDR3 nucleotides: TGTGCCTGGGCACGCGGACTAGCCGTCCAAAACGAGCAGTACTTC.

This chain joins TRBV28 and TRBJ1-3, with 7 bases lining up with TRBD1. Germline V gene sequence: CDR1 MDHEN, CDR2 SYDVKM. V was pared by 6 bases and J by 8 bases, with 10 bases of the junction left unmatched. The CDR3 contains 14 residues. The CDR3 protein is CASSRQGPPDTIYF. CDR3 DNA sequence: TGTGCCAGCAGCCGACAGGGCCCGCCAGACACCATATATTTT.

The chain recombines TRBV7-2 with TRBJ1-2, with D possibly matching TRBD1 (5 bases). The V and J ends lost 5 bases and 2 bases respectively, with 9 bases between them. Germline V gene data show CDR1 as SGHTA and CDR2 as FQGNSA. The CDR3 extends over 13 amino acids. CDR3 sequence reads: CASSMTVNYGYTF. The CDR3 nucleotides read TGTGCCAGCAGCATGACAGTAAACTATGGCTACACCTTC.

The count of this clone is one. This sequence joins TRBV7-9 and TRBJ1-1; 9 bases align to TRBD1. The CDR3 consists of 15 residues. V shed 4 bases and J 5 bases; nucleotides not matched to a gene: 8. Germline V gene sequence: CDR1 SEHNR, CDR2 FQNEAQ (reference sequence). The CDR3 region has the DNA TGTGCCAGCAGCTCCTCGGACAGGGGAAGAACTGAAGCTTTCTTT. Protein product: CASSSSDRGRTEAFF.

V and J are TRBV18 and TRBJ2-3; a weak D match, TRBD2 (5 bases). In germline, CDR1 is KGHSH, CDR2 LQKENI. Trimming took 6 bases from V and 3 from J, leaving 16 bases between them. The CDR3 runs to 15 residues. CDR3 loop: CASSHRGTRTDTQYF. CDR3 nucleotide sequence: TGTGCCAGCTCCCACCGGGGAACCAGGACAGATACGCAGTATTTT.

The rearrangement joins TRBV11-3 to TRBJ2-7; no firm D call. There are 13 residues in the CDR3. V lost 1 base and J 10 bases, leaving 14 bases between the germline ends. CDR1 is SGHNT and CDR2 is YENEEA in the germline V gene. The CDR3 nucleotides are TGTGCCAGCAGCTTAGTTGAGAACAGCTATCAGTACTTC. Encoded protein: CASSLVENSYQYF.

This chain connects TRBV28 to TRBJ2-2, with 7 positions matching TRBD1. After removal of 7 bases from V and 2 bases from J, the junction contained 7 bases not matched to a gene. Germline values: CDR1 MDHEN, CDR2 SYDVKM. This CDR3 is built from 15 residues. The CDR3 coding sequence is TGTGCCAGCAACCTCCGGGACAGTAACACCGGGGAGCTGTTTTTT. Translation gives CASNLRDSNTGELFF. The full variable domain, in which reference TRBV28 and TRBJ2-2 provide the parts outside the CDR3, is DVKVTQSSRYLVKRTGEKVFLECVQDMDHENMFWYRQDPGLGLRLIYFSYDVKMKEKGDIPEGYSVSREKKERFSLILESASTNQTSMYLCASNLRDSNTGELFFGEGSRLTVL.

The gene calls are TRBV6-5 and TRBJ1-1, with D possibly matching TRBD1 (5 bases). With 5 bases removed from V and 4 bases from J, the gap between germline ends came to 14 bases. CDR3 length equals 14 residues. Germline assignment: CDR1 MNHEY and CDR2 SVGAGI. This CDR3 reads CASSRAGRVTEAFF. The CDR3 coding sequence is TGTGCCAGCAGTCGCGCCGGCAGGGTCACTGAAGCTTTCTTT.